The clone carrying this T cell receptor (beta chain) has only one observation. The target antigen is unknown. CDR3 length: 13 residues. Germline V lookup: CDR1 SQVTM, CDR2 ANQGSEA. It was with a sample-barcoded 5' primer and a J-beta primer mix that a second PCR of roughly 7 to 12 cycles was run. Each cDNA molecule, via a template-switch adaptor with 12 random nucleotides, was tagged. TCRdb reprocessed the 5' RACE reads via MiXCR and lists one record per CDR3 protein. The sample consists of 1.5 million to 2 million distinct CDR3 sequences, less than 50% of them appearing once. Donors gave about 9.3 milliliters of peripheral blood apiece. The source of the sample is a study of blood T cells in healthy people across ages. Overall study results and limits: Diversity of TCR beta per million T cells declined in a roughly linear way with age. Both naive CD4+ cell counts and diversity were greater in long-lived donors than in aged donors.

This sequence was found in a woman between 35 and 50 years old in good health. This rearrangement joins TRBV29-1 to TRBJ2-7; D is unclear. The J call may be incorrect, as the DNA end agrees better with TRBJ2-5. Sequencing was performed on blood. The CDR3 region has the DNA TGCAGCGCCATCGAGTACAGTGGGGAGACCCAGTACTTC. Translated, it gives CSAIEYSGETQYF.